Listed here is a single TCR beta chain. This specimen belongs to a study of blood T cell repertoires in COVID-19. At the level of the study: The United States, Italy and Spain supplied acute and convalescent COVID-19 samples. T cells, B-cell-depleted T cells, or PBMCs provided the cDNA or gDNA that served as material.

In the original processing: Reference gene primer amplification yielded estimated nucleated cell counts. The method was immunoSEQ multiplex PCR; TCRdb's version includes in-frame clones alone and lacks a portion of them. V, J and clone size reflect that table, while D and trimming were determined from the DNA. Here the sample spans about 210,000 clones, about 90% being singletons. The CDR3 spans 15 residues. V dropped 6 bases and J dropped 8; count of bases not matched to a gene: 13. Germline loops: CDR1 MNHEY, CDR2 SMNVEV (reference sequence). Sequencing was carried out using peripheral blood. The V and J genes are TRBV27 and TRBJ2-1; 7 bases line up with TRBD1. The TCR sequence derives from a man aged 25-45 years with acute or convalescent COVID-19. The chain's CDR3 is CASRNRDSLTDEQFF. The CDR3 DNA is TGTGCCAGCAGGAACCGGGACAGCCTTACTGATGAGCAGTTCTTC.